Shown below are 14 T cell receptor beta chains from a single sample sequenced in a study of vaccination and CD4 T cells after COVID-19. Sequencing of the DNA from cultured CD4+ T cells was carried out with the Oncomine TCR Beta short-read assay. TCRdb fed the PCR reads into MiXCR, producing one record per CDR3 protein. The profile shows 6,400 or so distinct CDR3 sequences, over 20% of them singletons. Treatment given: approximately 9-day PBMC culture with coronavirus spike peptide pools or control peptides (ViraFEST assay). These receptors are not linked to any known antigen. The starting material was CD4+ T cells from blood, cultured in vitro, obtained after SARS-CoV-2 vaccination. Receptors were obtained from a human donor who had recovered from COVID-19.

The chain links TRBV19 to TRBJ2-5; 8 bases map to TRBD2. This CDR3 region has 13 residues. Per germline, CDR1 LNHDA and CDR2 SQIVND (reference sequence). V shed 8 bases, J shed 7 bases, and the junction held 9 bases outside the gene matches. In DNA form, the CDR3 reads TGTGCCAGTGGGCCGGGGGGGCCCGGGACCCAGTACTTC. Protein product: CASGPGGPGTQYF.

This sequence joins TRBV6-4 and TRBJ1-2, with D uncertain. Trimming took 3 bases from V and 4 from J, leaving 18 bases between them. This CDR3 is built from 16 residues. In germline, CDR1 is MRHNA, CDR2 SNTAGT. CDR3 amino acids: CASSDGAGPLTYGYTF. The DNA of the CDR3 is TGTGCCAGCAGTGATGGTGCAGGCCCACTGACCTATGGCTACACCTTC.

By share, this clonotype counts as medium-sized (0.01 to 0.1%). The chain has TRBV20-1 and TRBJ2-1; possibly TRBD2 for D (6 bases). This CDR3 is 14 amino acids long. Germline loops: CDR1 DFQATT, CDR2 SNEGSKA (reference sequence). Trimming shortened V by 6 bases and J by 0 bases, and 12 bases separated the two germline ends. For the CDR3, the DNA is TGCAGTGCGTCCCGGGAGAGCTCCTACAATGAGCAGTTCTTC. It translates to CSASRESSYNEQFF.

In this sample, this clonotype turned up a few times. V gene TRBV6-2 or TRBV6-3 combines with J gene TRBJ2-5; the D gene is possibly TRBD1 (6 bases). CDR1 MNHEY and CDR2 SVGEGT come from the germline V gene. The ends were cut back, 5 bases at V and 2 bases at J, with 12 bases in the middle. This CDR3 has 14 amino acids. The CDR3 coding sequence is TGTGCCAGCAGTCACGGGACAACTCAAGAGACCCAGTACTTC. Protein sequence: CASSHGTTQETQYF.

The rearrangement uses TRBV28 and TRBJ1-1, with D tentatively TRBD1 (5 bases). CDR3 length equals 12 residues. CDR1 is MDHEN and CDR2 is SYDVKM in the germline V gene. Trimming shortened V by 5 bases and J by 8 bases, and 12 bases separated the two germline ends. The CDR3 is CASSPGTLEAFF. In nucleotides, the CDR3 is TGTGCCAGCAGTCCCGGGACTCTCGAAGCTTTCTTT.

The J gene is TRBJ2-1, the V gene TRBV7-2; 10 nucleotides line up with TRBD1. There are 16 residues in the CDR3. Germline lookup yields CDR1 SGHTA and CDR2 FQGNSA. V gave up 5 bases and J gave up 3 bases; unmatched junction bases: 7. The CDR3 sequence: CASSTTGTGDYNEQFF. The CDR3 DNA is TGTGCCAGCAGCACCACCGGGACAGGGGACTACAATGAGCAGTTCTTC.

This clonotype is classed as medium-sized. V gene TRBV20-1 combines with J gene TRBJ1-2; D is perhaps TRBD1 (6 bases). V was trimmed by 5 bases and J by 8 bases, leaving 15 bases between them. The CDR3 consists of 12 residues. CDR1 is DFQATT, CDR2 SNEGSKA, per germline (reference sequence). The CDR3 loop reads CSAPSGGQGYTF. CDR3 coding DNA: TGCAGTGCTCCGAGCGGGGGCCAGGGCTACACCTTC.

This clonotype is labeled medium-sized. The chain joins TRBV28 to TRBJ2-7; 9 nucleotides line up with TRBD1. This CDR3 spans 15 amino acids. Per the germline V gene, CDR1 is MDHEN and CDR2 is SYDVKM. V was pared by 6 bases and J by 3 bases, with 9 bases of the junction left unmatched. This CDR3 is CASSSEGTGYYEQYF. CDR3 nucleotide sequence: TGTGCCAGCAGCTCCGAAGGGACAGGGTACTACGAGCAGTACTTC.

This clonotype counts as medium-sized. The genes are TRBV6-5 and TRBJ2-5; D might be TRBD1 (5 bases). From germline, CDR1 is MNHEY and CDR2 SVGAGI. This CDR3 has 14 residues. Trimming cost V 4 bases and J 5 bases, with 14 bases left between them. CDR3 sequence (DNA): TGTGCCAGCAGTTTAAAGGGGTTAGGCGAGACCCAGTACTTC. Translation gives CASSLKGLGETQYF.

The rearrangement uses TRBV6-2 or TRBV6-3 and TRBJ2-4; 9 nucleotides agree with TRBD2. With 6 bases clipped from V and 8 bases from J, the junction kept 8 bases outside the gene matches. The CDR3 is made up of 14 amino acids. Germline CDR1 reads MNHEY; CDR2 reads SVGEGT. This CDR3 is CASSPGLAWHIQYF. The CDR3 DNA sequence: TGTGCCAGCAGCCCGGGACTAGCTTGGCACATTCAGTACTTC.

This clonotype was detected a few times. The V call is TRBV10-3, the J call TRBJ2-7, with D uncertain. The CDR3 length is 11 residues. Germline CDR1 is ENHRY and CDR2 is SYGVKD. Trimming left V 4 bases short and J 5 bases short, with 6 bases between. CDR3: CAISAQNEQYF. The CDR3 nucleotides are TGTGCCATCAGTGCCCAGAACGAGCAGTACTTC.

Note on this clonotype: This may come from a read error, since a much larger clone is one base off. This chain's CDR3 is CASSLGVEETQYF. CDR3 coding DNA: TGTGCCAGCAGCTTAGGCGTGGAAGAGACCCAGTACTTC. V and J are TRBV11-3 and TRBJ2-5; D is unclear. Germline assignment: CDR1 SGHNT and CDR2 YENEEA. V was cut by 1 base and J by 3 bases, with 6 bases left in between. This CDR3 is built from 13 residues.

The CDR3: CASSPRPGLVSSYEQYF. CDR3 DNA sequence: TGTGCCAGCAGTCCGAGGCCTGGACTCGTTAGCTCCTACGAGCAGTACTTC. The chain carries TRBV27 and TRBJ2-7; tentative D call: TRBD2 (5 bases). Deletions cut 5 bases from V and 0 bases from J, with 20 bases between. The CDR3 covers 17 residues. From germline, CDR1 is MNHEY and CDR2 SMNVEV (reference sequence).

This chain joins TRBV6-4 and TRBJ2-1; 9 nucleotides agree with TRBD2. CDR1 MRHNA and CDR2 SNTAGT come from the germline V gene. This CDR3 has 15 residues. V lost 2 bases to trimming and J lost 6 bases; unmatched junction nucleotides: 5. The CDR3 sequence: CASSDGAGGPNEQFF. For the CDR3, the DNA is TGTGCCAGCAGTGACGGGGCGGGGGGGCCCAATGAGCAGTTCTTC.